The 26 T cell receptor beta chains given below trace back to one sample, sequenced in a study of spatial heterogeneity in lung cancer. TCRdb passed the 5' RACE reads through MiXCR, listing each CDR3 protein once. The profile shows more than 2,500 distinct CDR3 sequences, roughly 3.5% of them singletons. Time point reported: sample taken at primary tumor resection. Sequencing was performed on lung tissue, taken at surgery. Source of these receptors: a human donor with early-stage non-small cell lung cancer.

This clonotype was observed at least ten times. This beta chain turned up in a library designed for alpha chains; as an off-target read, its abundance says little. The chain recombines TRBV10-3 with TRBJ2-1; a weak D match, TRBD2 (5 bases). CDR1 ENHRY and CDR2 SYGVKD come from the germline V gene. Trimming stripped 0 bases from V and 4 bases from J, with 10 bases between. The length of the CDR3 is 15 residues. For the CDR3, the DNA is TGTGCCATCAGTGAGTCTACTAGAAGTTACAATGAGCAGTTCTTC. As protein: CAISESTRSYNEQFF.

In its sample, this clonotype ranks as medium-sized. The size of this beta chain means little, since it is a stray read in a library made for alpha chains. The chain combines TRBV10-3 with TRBJ2-5, with D possibly matching TRBD2 (6 bases). The V end lost 4 bases, the J end lost 4 bases, and 10 bases lay between the germline ends. CDR3 length: 13 amino acids. Germline CDR1 ENHRY, CDR2 SYGVKD. CDR3: CAISGGASETQYF. CDR3 in DNA: TGTGCCATCAGTGGCGGGGCCTCAGAGACCCAGTACTTC.

This clonotype was detected only a few times. In a library made to pick up alpha chains, this beta chain is a stray read with a size that means little. The rearrangement links TRBV6-6 to TRBJ1-6; tentative D call: TRBD1 (6 bases). Germline CDR1 is MNHNY and CDR2 is SVGAGI (reference sequence). The CDR3 extends over 14 amino acids. V shed 6 bases and J shed 12 bases, with 18 bases lying between them. Here the CDR3 reads CASSETGPKGPLHF. CDR3 in DNA: TGTGCCAGCAGCGAGACAGGCCCCAAGGGACCCCTCCACTTT.

By its share, this clonotype is medium-sized. With the library built for alpha chains, this beta chain is off target and its frequency is not meaningful. This chain connects TRBV24-1 to TRBJ2-1; 7 bases agree with TRBD1. Germline CDR1 KGHDR, CDR2 SFDVKD. V lost 12 bases to trimming and J lost 6 bases; unmatched junction nucleotides: 10. This CDR3 is 13 amino acids long. CDR3 sequence: CASSTGALNEQFF. The DNA of the CDR3 is TGTGCCTCCTCAACAGGGGCCCTCAATGAGCAGTTCTTC.

By its share, this clonotype is medium-sized. This beta chain represents an off-target read in a library built for alpha chains; its size is of limited meaning. The chain employs TRBV28 and TRBJ2-7, with a weak D call TRBD1 (6 bases). V was trimmed by 7 bases and J by 2 bases, leaving 12 bases between them. CDR3 length equals 13 residues. Germline V gene lookup returns CDR1 MDHEN and CDR2 SYDVKM. This CDR3 reads CASNDSGAYEQYV. CDR3 nucleotide sequence: TGTGCCAGCAATGACTCAGGGGCCTACGAGCAGTACGTC.

On this clonotype: Because this beta chain is a stray read in a library intended to capture alpha chains, its abundance should not be given much weight. This chain links TRBV5-5 with TRBJ2-6; the D is unclear. Germline-derived CDR1 and CDR2 are SGHKS and YYEKEE (reference sequence). This CDR3 has 16 residues. Trimming left V 2 bases short and J 0 bases short, with 9 bases between. CDR3 coding DNA: TGTGCCAGCAGCTTTTCCCTTAACTCTGGGGCCAACGTCCTGACTTTC. It encodes CASSFSLNSGANVLTF.

This clonotype is medium-sized within its sample. As an off-target read in a library built for alpha chains, this beta chain has a frequency of little significance. This rearrangement joins TRBV5-1 to TRBJ2-3; the match to TRBD2 covers 7 bases. CDR1 and CDR2 (germline): SGHRS, YFSETQ. The CDR3 is 14 residues long. The trim removed 1 base at V and 1 base at J, leaving 0 bases unmatched. The CDR3 protein is CASSLRGGTDTQYF. CDR3 coding DNA: TGCGCCAGCAGCTTGCGGGGGGGCACAGATACGCAGTATTTT.

This clonotype is medium-sized by share. This beta chain is a stray read from a library made for alpha chains; its abundance is not meaningful. The chain links TRBV7-8 to TRBJ1-5, with D uncertain. The CDR3 runs to 15 residues. The V end was cut by 1 base, the J end by 9 bases, with 16 bases between. CDR1 SGHVS and CDR2 FQNEAQ come from the germline V gene. The CDR3 loop reads CASSLDGRSARPQHF. CDR3 in DNA: TGTGCCAGCAGCTTAGACGGCAGATCGGCGCGGCCCCAGCATTTT.

This clonotype is medium-sized within its sample. This beta chain is an off-target read within a library intended for alpha chains, so its frequency means little. This chain links TRBV28 with TRBJ2-2, with D possibly TRBD2 on 5 matching bases. Trimming stripped 5 bases from V and 7 bases from J, with 17 bases between. The CDR3 runs 15 residues. Germline lookup yields CDR1 MDHEN and CDR2 SYDVKM. CDR3 nucleotides: TGTGCCAGCAGTCTCACTGGTGGGGAGAGCGGGGAGCTGTTTTTT. Translating gives CASSLTGGESGELFF.

In its sample, this clonotype was seen many times. This beta chain is an unintended read in a library built for alpha chains; its size means little. The chain has TRBV20-1 and TRBJ1-1; D gene unclear. There are 15 residues in the CDR3. V was shortened by 0 bases and J by 4 bases, with 15 bases between the two germline ends. Germline V gene lookup returns CDR1 DFQATT and CDR2 SNEGSKA (reference sequence). DNA for the CDR3: TGCAGTGCTAGAGATTTGGGCGGGCCTGGCACTGAAGCTTTCTTT. This gives the protein CSARDLGGPGTEAFF.

This clonotype was seen ten or more times. With the library built for alpha chains, this beta chain is off target and its frequency is not meaningful. V is TRBV7-2 and J is TRBJ2-2; the D call may be TRBD1 or TRBD2 (5 bases each). V lost 2 bases, J lost 0 bases, and 10 bases lay in between. The CDR3 consists of 16 residues. Germline-derived CDR1 and CDR2 are SGHTA and FQGNSA. The CDR3 coding sequence is TGTGCCAGCAGCTTACATGGGGGTTCGAACACCGGGGAGCTGTTTTTT. Protein product: CASSLHGGSNTGELFF.

This clonotype is categorized as medium-sized. This beta chain is an unintended read in a library built for alpha chains; its size means little. The V gene is TRBV20-1, the J gene TRBJ1-5; D is unresolved. Trimming removed 0 bases from V and 9 bases from J, with 15 bases in between. CDR1 DFQATT and CDR2 SNEGSKA come from the germline V gene (reference sequence). This CDR3 has 14 amino acids. The CDR3: CSARESLFSWPQHF. CDR3 coding DNA: TGCAGTGCTAGAGAAAGCCTGTTTAGTTGGCCCCAGCATTTT.

This clonotype has ten or more counts. This beta chain represents an off-target read in a library built for alpha chains; its size is of limited meaning. The chain employs TRBV20-1 and TRBJ2-1; perhaps TRBD1 as D (6 bases). V was cut by 0 bases and J by 9 bases, with 12 bases left in between. CDR3 length: 13 amino acids. Germline V lookup: CDR1 DFQATT, CDR2 SNEGSKA (reference sequence). The CDR3 is CSARDLTGTEQFF. The CDR3 DNA is TGCAGTGCTAGAGACCTTACAGGGACTGAGCAGTTCTTC.

In its sample, this clonotype ranks as medium-sized. Since the library was made to target alpha chains, this beta chain is a stray read and its abundance is not meaningful. CDR3 sequence: CASSSREGNEQFF. In nucleotides, the CDR3 is TGTGCCAGCAGTTCGAGGGAGGGGAATGAGCAGTTCTTC. The V gene is TRBV27, the J gene TRBJ2-1; 7 bases agree with TRBD2. Germline CDR1 and CDR2: MNHEY and SMNVEV (reference sequence). V gave up 4 bases and J gave up 7 bases; unmatched junction bases: 4. This CDR3 region has 13 residues.

Turning to this clonotype: This beta chain lies outside the target of a library built for alpha chains; its clone size means little. The V call is TRBV6-2 or TRBV6-3, the J call TRBJ2-6; maybe TRBD1 (6 bases). This CDR3 is built from 15 residues. Trimming left V 5 bases short and J 4 bases short, with 12 bases between. Germline CDR1 MNHEY, CDR2 SVGEGT. The CDR3 DNA reads as TGTGCCAGCAGTCCAACAGGGTCAGGGGCCAACGTCCTGACTTTC. It translates to CASSPTGSGANVLTF.

This clonotype showed up many times. In a library made to pick up alpha chains, this beta chain is a stray read with a size that means little. The rearrangement uses TRBV6-1 and TRBJ1-5, with D maybe TRBD1 (5 bases). Trimming pared 1 base from V and 3 bases from J, leaving 10 bases between. CDR1 is MNHNS and CDR2 is SASEGT in the germline V gene. The CDR3 totals 15 residues. The CDR3 loop is CASSEGVRDNQPQHF. For the CDR3, the DNA is TGTGCCAGCAGTGAAGGGGTCAGGGACAATCAGCCCCAGCATTTT.

Sample share makes this clonotype medium-sized. The library was built for alpha chains, so this beta chain is an off-target read and its size means little. The chain joins TRBV6-2 or TRBV6-3 to TRBJ2-6, with unresolved D. V was trimmed by 4 bases and J by 1 base, leaving 2 bases between them. This CDR3 has 13 amino acids. CDR1 MNHEY and CDR2 SVGEGT come from the germline V gene. The DNA for the CDR3 is TGTGCCAGCAGTTTATCTGGGGCCAACGTCCTGACTTTC. It encodes CASSLSGANVLTF.

This clonotype ranks as medium-sized. A library made for alpha chains picked up this beta chain off target, so its size means little. J is TRBJ2-3 and V is TRBV7-2, with 10 bases fitting TRBD2. V lost 5 bases, J lost 3 bases, and 5 bases stayed unmatched. CDR1 is SGHTA, CDR2 FQGNSA, per germline. The CDR3 spans 15 residues. The CDR3 loop is CASSPNSGGTDTQYF. The CDR3 nucleotides read TGTGCCAGCAGCCCCAATAGCGGGGGGACAGATACGCAGTATTTT.

This clonotype was found a few times. The library was designed around alpha chains, so this beta chain is a stray read whose abundance carries little weight. The rearrangement uses TRBV6-2 or TRBV6-3 and TRBJ2-1; D is undetermined. Germline V CDR1 and CDR2: MNHEY, SVGEGT. The CDR3 sequence is 16 residues long. Trimming left V 5 bases short and J 1 base short, with 15 bases between. The CDR3 sequence is CASSPLTPRSYNEQFF. Here the CDR3 DNA reads TGTGCCAGCAGTCCCCTGACTCCGAGATCCTACAATGAGCAGTTCTTC.

In its sample, this clonotype ranks as medium-sized (0.01 to 0.1%). This beta chain is a stray read from a library made for alpha chains; its abundance is not meaningful. The chain employs TRBV20-1 and TRBJ2-1, with D possibly TRBD2 on 5 matching bases. V lost 3 bases, J lost 5 bases, and 14 bases lay in between. The CDR3 runs to 14 residues. CDR1 is DFQATT and CDR2 is SNEGSKA in the germline V gene (reference sequence). CDR3 DNA sequence: TGCAGTGCTAGGGACTGGAGAAATAACAATGAGCAGTTCTTC. Its protein product is CSARDWRNNNEQFF.

By its share, this clonotype is medium-sized. The library was prepared for alpha chains; this beta chain is a stray read, so its frequency means little. The chain links TRBV7-8 to TRBJ2-1; D is unresolved. The V gene's germline CDR1 is SGHVS and CDR2 FQNEAQ. This CDR3 has 17 residues. The germline V and J ends were trimmed by 1 base and 10 bases, with 23 bases remaining between them. Here the CDR3 reads CASSLVIARTPKREQFF. The CDR3 DNA follows: TGTGCCAGCAGCTTAGTTATCGCGCGGACGCCTAAAAGGGAGCAGTTCTTC.

On this clonotype: As an off-target read in a library built for alpha chains, this beta chain has a frequency of little significance. V gene TRBV29-1 combines with J gene TRBJ1-5; tentatively, D is TRBD1 (5 bases). V dropped 4 bases and J dropped 5 bases, with 12 bases sitting between them. This CDR3 region has 13 residues. Germline V lookup: CDR1 SQVTM, CDR2 ANQGSEA. As DNA, the CDR3 is TGCAGCGTTGTGGGAGACAGTCATCAGCCCCAGCATTTT. Translated: CSVVGDSHQPQHF.

By share, this clonotype counts as medium-sized (0.01 to 0.1%). The size of this beta chain means little, since it is a stray read in a library made for alpha chains. The genes are TRBV7-2 and TRBJ2-7, with TRBD1 as a possible D gene (6 bases). The V gene's germline CDR1 is SGHTA and CDR2 FQGNSA. This CDR3 contains 17 residues. V gave up 5 bases and J gave up 3 bases, with 23 bases separating them. CDR3 in amino acids: CASSPQGGGGGFYEQYF. DNA for the CDR3: TGTGCCAGCAGCCCGCAAGGGGGTGGTGGGGGTTTCTACGAGCAGTACTTC. The full variable domain, completed using reference TRBV7-2 and TRBJ2-7, is GAGVSQSPSNKVTEKGKDVELRCDPISGHTALYWYRQSLGQGLEFLIYFQGNSAPDKSGLPSDRFSAERTGGSVSTLTIQRTQQEDSAVYLCASSPQGGGGGFYEQYFGPGTRLTVT.

By frequency in the sample, this clonotype is medium-sized. This beta chain is an unintended read in a library built for alpha chains; its size means little. This sequence joins TRBV18 and TRBJ1-1, with D possibly TRBD1 on 6 matching bases. The CDR3 consists of 15 residues. Germline V lookup: CDR1 KGHSH, CDR2 LQKENI. With 1 base removed from V and 4 bases from J, the gap between germline ends came to 13 bases. For the CDR3, the DNA is TGTGCCAGCTCACCACGCAGGGGCGAGGGCACTGAAGCTTTCTTT. This gives the protein CASSPRRGEGTEAFF.

The sample holds many counts of this clonotype. This beta chain turned up in a library designed for alpha chains; as an off-target read, its abundance says little. This chain links TRBV11-2 with TRBJ1-1; 7 positions agree with TRBD1. This CDR3 spans 14 amino acids. Germline values: CDR1 SGHAT, CDR2 FQNNGV. Trimming at V came to 4 bases and at J to 4 bases, leaving 6 bases not matched to a gene. As DNA, the CDR3 is TGTGCCAGCAGCTCCCGAGACAGGGCCACTGAAGCTTTCTTT. Encoded protein: CASSSRDRATEAFF.

At least ten counts were recorded for this clonotype. This beta chain represents an off-target read in a library built for alpha chains; its size is of limited meaning. The chain carries TRBV5-1 and TRBJ2-7; tentative D call: TRBD1 (6 bases). V lost 4 bases and J 3 bases, leaving 11 bases between the germline ends. The CDR3 has 13 amino acids. The V gene's germline CDR1 is SGHRS and CDR2 YFSETQ. CDR3 coding DNA: TGCGCCAGCAGCATGGGACATCTCTACGAGCAGTACTTC. This sequence encodes CASSMGHLYEQYF.